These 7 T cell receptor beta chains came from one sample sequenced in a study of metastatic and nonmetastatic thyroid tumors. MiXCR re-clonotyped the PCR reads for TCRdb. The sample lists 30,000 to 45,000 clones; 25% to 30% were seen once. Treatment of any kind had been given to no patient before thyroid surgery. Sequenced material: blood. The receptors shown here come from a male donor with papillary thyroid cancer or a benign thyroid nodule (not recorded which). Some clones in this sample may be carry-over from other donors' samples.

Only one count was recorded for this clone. CDR3 amino acids: CASSPRTSGADTQYF. In DNA form, the CDR3 reads TGTGCCAGCTCACCCCGGACTAGCGGGGCAGATACGCAGTATTTT. This chain uses TRBV18 with TRBJ2-3; 12 positions match TRBD2. Per germline, CDR1 KGHSH and CDR2 LQKENI. Trimming cost V 3 bases and J 4 bases; bases outside gene matches: 2. This CDR3 region has 15 residues.

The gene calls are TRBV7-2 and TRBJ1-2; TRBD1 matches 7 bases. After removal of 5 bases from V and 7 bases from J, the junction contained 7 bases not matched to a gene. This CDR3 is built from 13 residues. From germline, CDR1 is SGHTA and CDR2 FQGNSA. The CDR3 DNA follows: TGTGCCAGCAGCGCCGACAGGGAAGGTGGCTACACCTTC. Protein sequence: CASSADREGGYTF.

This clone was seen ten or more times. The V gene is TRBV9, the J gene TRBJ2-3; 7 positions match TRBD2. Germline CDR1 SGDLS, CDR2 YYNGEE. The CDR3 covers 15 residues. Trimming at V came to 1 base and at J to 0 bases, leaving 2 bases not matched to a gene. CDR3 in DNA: TGTGCCAGCAGCGTAAGCGGGATGAGCACAGATACGCAGTATTTT. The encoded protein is CASSVSGMSTDTQYF.

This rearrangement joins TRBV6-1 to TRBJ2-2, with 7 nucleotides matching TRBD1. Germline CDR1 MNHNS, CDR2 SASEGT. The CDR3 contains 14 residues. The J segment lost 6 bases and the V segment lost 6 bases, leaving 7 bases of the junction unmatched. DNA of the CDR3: TGTGCCAGCAGGCACGGGACAGTCGCCGGGGAGCTGTTTTTT. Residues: CASRHGTVAGELFF.

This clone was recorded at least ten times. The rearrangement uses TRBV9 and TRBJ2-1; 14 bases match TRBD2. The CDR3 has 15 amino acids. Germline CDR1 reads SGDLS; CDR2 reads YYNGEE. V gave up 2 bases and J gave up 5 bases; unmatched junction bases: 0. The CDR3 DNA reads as TGTGCCAGCAGCGTGGGACTAGCGGGGGACAATGAGCAGTTCTTC. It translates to CASSVGLAGDNEQFF. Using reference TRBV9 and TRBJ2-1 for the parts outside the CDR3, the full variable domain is DSGVTQTPKHLITATGQRVTLRCSPRSGDLSVYWYQQSLDQGLQFLIQYYNGEERAKGNILERFSAQQFPDLHSELNLSSLELGDSALYFCASSVGLAGDNEQFFGPGTRLTVL.

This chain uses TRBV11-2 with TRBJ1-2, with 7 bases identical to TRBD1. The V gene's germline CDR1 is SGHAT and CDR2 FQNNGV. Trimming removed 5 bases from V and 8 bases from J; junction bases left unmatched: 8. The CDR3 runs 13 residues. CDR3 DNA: TGTGCCAGCAGCCCTTACAGGGGTATGGGCTACACCTTC. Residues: CASSPYRGMGYTF.

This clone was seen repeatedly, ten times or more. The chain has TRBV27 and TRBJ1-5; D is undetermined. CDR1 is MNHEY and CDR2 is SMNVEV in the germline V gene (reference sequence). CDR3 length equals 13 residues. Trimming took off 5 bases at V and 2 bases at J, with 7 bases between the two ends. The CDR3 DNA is TGTGCCAGCAGTGTGGACGGCAATCAGCCCCAGCATTTT. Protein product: CASSVDGNQPQHF.